This is a list of T cell receptor beta chains from one sample in a study of Graves' ophthalmopathy and Graves' hyperthyroidism. In TCRdb, the multiplex PCR reads were re-called with MiXCR into one record per CDR3 protein. In the table there are about 1.2 million distinct CDR3 sequences, 35% to 40% of which are singletons. Source material: peripheral blood or thyroid tissue (not recorded which). The receptors were gathered from an adult man with Graves' hyperthyroidism. Each CDR3 is given with its conserved first and last residue.

>TRBV25-1|TRBJ2-7
CASSSPRGPGTYEQYF
>TRBV10-2|TRBJ1-1
CASSDSGPNTEAFF
>TRBV10-3|TRBJ1-1
CAIRREDTTYTEAFF
>TRBV5-1|TRBJ1-1
CASSATGLKNTEAFF
>TRBV25-1|TRBJ2-1
CASSESRVMGEQFF
>TRBV10-3|TRBJ1-2
CAISDSDRGPDYGYTF
>TRBV25-1|TRBJ1-6
CASSELAEGGYNSPLHF
>TRBV10-3|TRBJ1-2
CAISESLGQASGYTF
>TRBV7-8|TRBJ1-6
CASSHRQGLPLHF
>TRBV25-1|.
CARASGGGSSYEQYF
>TRBV9|TRBJ1-2
CASSSEGGYTF
>TRBV29-1|TRBJ2-7
CSVAENSYGTSGASSYEQYF
>TRBV5-1|TRBJ1-1
CASSTWTGDTEAFF
>TRBV20-1|TRBJ1-2
CSAQRDNRGFNGYTF
>TRBV19|TRBJ2-2
CASRFQLRGPGELFF
>TRBV7-2|TRBJ2-5
CASSLWGQTETQYF
>TRBV2|TRBJ1-1
CASSRNPGGALAFF